The T cell receptor (beta chain) under discussion was sequenced for a study of regulatory T cells in long-lasting Graves disease. Germline CDR1 and CDR2: DFQATT and SNEGSKA (reference sequence). V was clipped by 6 bases and J by 0 bases, with 18 bases between them. The CDR3 consists of 15 residues. A word on this clonotype: Its antigen is undetermined.

Time point defined: persistent/refractory GD, antithyroid drugs over 5 years with positive TRAb. Construction of the TCR library relied on RNA isolated from PBMCs. Points from the study as a whole: Whereas new patients shared 966 public clonotypes, persistent patients shared more, at a few thousand.

With iRepertoire HTBI primers and Arm-PCR of CDR3 regions, TCR beta libraries were built. MiXCR, run by TCRdb on the multiplex PCR reads, gives a single entry per CDR3 protein. This table holds 400,000 to 500,000 distinct CDR3 sequences, roughly a fifth found once. This specimen consisted of peripheral blood mononuclear cells (PBMCs), obtained when the disease was refractory, from a patient treated with antithyroid drugs. The clonotype comes from a female donor with Graves disease. The rearrangement joins TRBV20-1 to TRBJ2-7; the D is unclear. The CDR3 DNA sequence: TGCAGTGCCCCCCTCATCAGGCCAAGCTCCTACGAGCAGTACTTC. Translation: CSAPLIRPSSYEQYF.